Following are 29 T cell receptor beta chains from one sample sequenced in a study of T cell changes during pregnancy in multiple sclerosis. Measured with immunoSEQ multiplex PCR; TCRdb has only the in-frame clones, and not every one. Altogether 45,000 to 55,000 clones are present, 94% being singletons, with the ten largest covering less than 5.5%. This specimen was CD8+ T cells from peripheral blood mononuclear cells, taken before pregnancy. Every receptor here comes from a female donor with multiple sclerosis, enrolled in a pregnancy study.

V usage is TRBV21-1 and J usage is TRBJ2-1; no check of the table's D call, TRBD2, against the DNA was made. TRBV21-1 is a known pseudogene. This CDR3 spans 18 amino acids. The CDR3 sequence: CASSKRSRRRLAGNEQFF. The CDR3 DNA reads TGTGCCAGCAGCAAACGATCGAGAAGGAGACTAGCGGGGAATGAGCAGTTCTTC.

V and J are TRBV7-9 and TRBJ1-2; weak D call: TRBD1 (5 bases). The CDR3 is made up of 14 amino acids. The germline gives CDR1 SEHNR, CDR2 FQNEAQ (reference sequence). Trimming removed 5 bases at V and 4 bases at J, with 14 bases between. CDR3 in DNA: TGTGCCAGCAGCCTGGGCAGGGTAGTCTATGGCTACACCTTC. Its protein product is CASSLGRVVYGYTF.

J is TRBJ1-3 and V is TRBV11-3, with D uncertain. Germline CDR1 SGHNT, CDR2 YENEEA. V lost 5 bases and J 4 bases, leaving 9 bases between the germline ends. The CDR3 extends over 13 amino acids. The DNA for the CDR3 is TGTGCCAGCAGCAGCACCGTGGGAAACACCATATATTTT. Its protein is CASSSTVGNTIYF. The full variable domain, in which reference TRBV11-3 and TRBJ1-3 provide the parts outside the CDR3, is EAGVVQSPRYKIIEKKQPVAFWCNPISGHNTLYWYLQNLGQGPELLIRYENEEAVDDSQLPKDRFSAERLKGVDSTLKIQPAELGDSAVYLCASSSTVGNTIYFGEGSWLTVV.

CDR3 protein: CASSPAAGDSEQFF. CDR3 nucleotide sequence: TGTGCCAGCAGCCCGGCGGCGGGAGACTCCGAGCAGTTCTTC. The rearrangement joins TRBV7-6 to TRBJ2-1; 7 bases fit TRBD2. V trimming: 5 bases; J trimming: 10 bases; junction bases outside the gene matches: 11. The germline gives CDR1 SGHVS, CDR2 FNYEAQ. The CDR3 is made up of 14 amino acids.

The CDR3: CASSLGRGPYNEQFF. CDR3 DNA sequence: TGTGCCAGCAGCTTAGGGCGGGGCCCTTACAATGAGCAGTTCTTC. The chain combines TRBV7-6 with TRBJ2-1; D perhaps matches TRBD2 (6 bases). The CDR3 consists of 15 residues. Trimming took 1 base from V and 4 from J, leaving 11 bases between them. Germline V lookup: CDR1 SGHVS, CDR2 FNYEAQ.

The chain links TRBV6-5 to TRBJ2-2; the match to TRBD2 covers 7 bases. The CDR3 is made up of 15 amino acids. The trim removed 7 bases at V and 4 bases at J, leaving 9 bases unmatched. Germline values: CDR1 MNHEY, CDR2 SVGAGI. The CDR3 reads CASTLAASGTGELFF. Written as DNA, the CDR3 is TGTGCCAGCACCCTAGCGGCTAGCGGCACCGGGGAGCTGTTTTTT.

The chain employs TRBV14 and TRBJ2-1; 9 bases are a match to TRBD2. The length of the CDR3 is 16 residues. The junction had 2 bases not matched to a gene; V was cut back by 0 bases and J by 2 bases. Germline assignment: CDR1 SGHDN and CDR2 FVKESK. This CDR3 reads CASSQEGGRAYNEQFF. The CDR3, as DNA: TGTGCCAGCAGCCAAGAAGGCGGGAGGGCCTACAATGAGCAGTTCTTC.

The CDR3 DNA sequence: TGTGCCAGTAGTGTCGGGGAGGGCTACTATGAGCAGTACTTC. Residues: CASSVGEGYYEQYF. This chain joins TRBV19 and TRBJ2-7; 7 bases line up with TRBD2. The V gene's germline CDR1 is LNHDA and CDR2 SQIVND (reference sequence). This CDR3 contains 14 residues. Trimming at V came to 5 bases and at J to 7 bases, leaving 11 bases not matched to a gene.

The genes are TRBV29-1 and TRBJ1-2; D possibly corresponds to TRBD1 (5 bases). With 3 bases removed from V and 0 bases from J, the gap between germline ends came to 11 bases. The V gene's germline CDR1 is SQVTM and CDR2 ANQGSEA. The CDR3 has 14 amino acids. Here the CDR3 reads CSVDSSGPNYGYTF. CDR3 coding DNA: TGCAGCGTTGATTCCTCAGGGCCTAACTATGGCTACACCTTC.

This chain connects TRBV27 to TRBJ2-2; TRBD1 aligns across 7 bases. CDR3 length: 15 amino acids. Germline lookup yields CDR1 MNHEY and CDR2 SMNVEV (reference sequence). V dropped 5 bases and J dropped 5; count of bases not matched to a gene: 8. Here the CDR3 reads CASSPRTGETGELFF. The CDR3 DNA follows: TGTGCCAGCAGTCCCCGGACAGGAGAGACCGGGGAGCTGTTTTTT.

V usage is TRBV5-6 and J usage is TRBJ2-1, with 10 bases aligning to TRBD2. This CDR3 spans 16 amino acids. V dropped 0 bases and J dropped 7; count of bases not matched to a gene: 7. Germline values: CDR1 SGHDT, CDR2 YYEEEE. The CDR3 reads CASSLVPAGGRNEQFF. CDR3 bases: TGTGCCAGCAGCTTGGTGCCAGCGGGAGGGAGGAATGAGCAGTTCTTC.

V gene TRBV15 combines with J gene TRBJ1-1, with D tentatively TRBD1 (6 bases). V lost 4 bases and J 4 bases, leaving 10 bases between the germline ends. Germline lookup yields CDR1 LNHNV and CDR2 YYDKDF (reference sequence). The CDR3 runs 13 residues. CDR3 nucleotide sequence: TGTGCCACCAGCACACAAGGGGGCACTGAAGCTTTCTTT. Residues: CATSTQGGTEAFF.

The count of this clone is one. The V and J genes are TRBV27 and TRBJ1-5; 7 positions match TRBD1. The CDR3 covers 14 residues. The germline CDR1 and CDR2 sequences are MNHEY and SMNVEV (reference sequence). V lost 2 bases, J lost 5 bases, and 3 bases stayed unmatched. The CDR3 loop is CASSLGQVDQPQHF. As DNA, the CDR3 is TGTGCCAGCAGTTTAGGACAGGTCGATCAGCCCCAGCATTTT.

This chain connects TRBV5-1 to TRBJ1-2, with TRBD1 matching 10 bases. V trimming: 0 bases; J trimming: 7 bases; junction bases outside the gene matches: 3. The CDR3 consists of 14 residues. Looked up from germline, CDR1 is SGHRS and CDR2 is YFSETQ. The CDR3 DNA reads TGCGCCAGCAGCTTGGGACAGGGGGCTGGTGGCTACACCTTC. Its translation: CASSLGQGAGGYTF.

The genes are TRBV29-1 and TRBJ1-2; the D gene is possibly TRBD1 (6 bases). V lost 7 bases to trimming and J lost 3 bases, with 12 bases between them. This CDR3 has 12 amino acids. Germline CDR1 is SQVTM and CDR2 is ANQGSEA. DNA of the CDR3: TGCAGCGCCCGACAGGAGTACTATGGCTACACCTTC. Translation gives CSARQEYYGYTF.

This chain joins TRBV4-1 and TRBJ2-3; D is possibly TRBD1 (5 bases). This CDR3 spans 14 amino acids. Trimming removed 1 base from V and 4 bases from J, with 9 bases in between. Germline CDR1 reads MGHRA; CDR2 reads YSYEKL. In nucleotides, the CDR3 is TGCGCCAGCAGCCAAGGGGCAGGGTCAGATACGCAGTATTTT. Translated, it gives CASSQGAGSDTQYF.

A note on this clone: Other DNA sequences from this sample encode an identical CDR3 as well. The V and J genes are TRBV9 and TRBJ2-7, with D unclear. The germline V gene has CDR1 SGDLS and CDR2 YYNGEE. Trimming pared 0 bases from V and 2 bases from J, leaving 9 bases between. The CDR3 loop spans 14 amino acids. The CDR3 DNA reads TGTGCCAGCAGCGTAGGCGGATCCCCCTACGAGCAGTACTTC. Translating gives CASSVGGSPYEQYF.

The chain uses TRBV19 and TRBJ1-1, with D possibly matching TRBD1 (5 bases). Germline CDR1 reads LNHDA; CDR2 reads SQIVND (reference sequence). The CDR3 is 13 amino acids. With 1 base removed from V and 8 bases from J, the gap between germline ends came to 11 bases. The CDR3 DNA reads TGTGCCAGTAGTATAGGGTCGGGGGGGGAAGCTTTCTTT. Translating it yields CASSIGSGGEAFF. Complete variable domain (other parts from reference TRBV19 and TRBJ1-1): DGGITQSPKYLFRKEGQNVTLSCEQNLNHDAMYWYRQDPGQGLRLIYYSQIVNDFQKGDIAEGYSVSREKKESFPLTVTSAQKNPTAFYLCASSIGSGGEAFFGQGTRLTVV.

The V gene is TRBV6-5, the J gene TRBJ2-5; possible D gene TRBD1, 5 bases. The length of the CDR3 is 15 residues. Trimming removed 0 bases at V and 5 bases at J, with 13 bases between. CDR1 is MNHEY and CDR2 is SVGAGI in the germline V gene. DNA for the CDR3: TGTGCCAGCAGTTACTCGGGCAGGGCCGTGGAGACCCAGTACTTC. It is translated as CASSYSGRAVETQYF.

The J gene is TRBJ2-1, the V gene TRBV28; TRBD2 aligns across 12 bases. Germline V gives CDR1 MDHEN, CDR2 SYDVKM. This CDR3 region has 16 residues. The V and J ends lost 5 bases and 2 bases, in that order; junction bases with no gene match: 4. CDR3 region: CASSLGLAGPYNEQFF. In nucleotides, the CDR3 is TGTGCCAGCAGTCTAGGACTAGCGGGACCCTACAATGAGCAGTTCTTC.

The chain combines TRBV2 with TRBJ1-5; tentative D call: TRBD1 (5 bases). The V end was cut by 10 bases, the J end by 1 base, with 14 bases between. The CDR3 spans 14 residues. Germline CDR1 and CDR2: SNHLY and FYNNEI. The CDR3 nucleotides read TGTGCCACCTCCCCGGGGGAAAGCAATCAGCCCCAGCATTTT. This sequence encodes CATSPGESNQPQHF. The full variable domain, completed using reference TRBV2 and TRBJ1-5, is EPEVTQTPSHQVTQMGQEVILRCVPISNHLYFYWYRQILGQKVEFLVSFYNNEISEKSEIFDDQFSVERPDGSNFTLKIRSTKLEDSAMYFCATSPGESNQPQHFGDGTRLSIL.

In this sample, this clone turned up once. The chain couples TRBV9 to TRBJ2-1, with a tentative D call TRBD2 (6 bases). V lost 0 bases and J 3 bases, leaving 13 bases between the germline ends. CDR1 is SGDLS and CDR2 is YYNGEE in the germline V gene. The CDR3 has 16 residues. In DNA, the CDR3 is TGTGCCAGCAGCGTAGGGTGGCGGGATTACTACAATGAGCAGTTCTTC. Translating it yields CASSVGWRDYYNEQFF.

The V call is TRBV30, the J call TRBJ2-7; 7 nucleotides match TRBD1. From germline, CDR1 is GTSNPN and CDR2 SVGIG (reference sequence). The CDR3 contains 12 residues. V lost 7 bases, J lost 2 bases, and 5 bases stayed unmatched. The CDR3 spells CASRDRTYEQYF. The CDR3 DNA reads as TGTGCCTCACGGGACAGAACCTACGAGCAGTACTTC.

The CDR3 coding sequence is TGTGCCAGCAGTTTAACCCCTTGGACTAGCGGGAGGGCCGATGAGCAGTTCTTC. Translation gives CASSLTPWTSGRADEQFF. V gene TRBV28 combines with J gene TRBJ2-1, with 15 bases fitting TRBD2. CDR3 length: 18 residues. V lost 2 bases, J lost 8 bases, and 10 bases stayed unmatched. Germline V lookup: CDR1 MDHEN, CDR2 SYDVKM.

The chain recombines TRBV29-1 with TRBJ2-7, with 8 nucleotides matching TRBD1. Germline V CDR1 and CDR2: SQVTM, ANQGSEA. The CDR3 is made up of 12 amino acids. With 7 bases clipped from V and 7 bases from J, the junction kept 9 bases outside the gene matches. The DNA of the CDR3 is TGCAGCGGGACGGACAGGGAATGGGAGCAGTACTTC. Its protein product is CSGTDREWEQYF.

The CDR3 DNA follows: TGTGCCAGCAGCTTGTCCCTCACCGGGGAGCTGTTTTTT. Translation: CASSLSLTGELFF. The rearrangement links TRBV5-6 to TRBJ2-2; D is unclear. Trimming took 1 base from V and 4 from J, leaving 5 bases between them. Per the germline V gene, CDR1 is SGHDT and CDR2 is YYEEEE. This CDR3 spans 13 amino acids.

The V call is TRBV27, the J call TRBJ2-1; D call uncertain. The germline V and J ends were trimmed by 0 bases and 4 bases, with 7 bases remaining between them. Germline V gene sequence: CDR1 MNHEY, CDR2 SMNVEV (reference sequence). This CDR3 comprises 14 residues. The chain's CDR3 is CASSLSPGYNEQFF. The CDR3 bases are TGTGCCAGCAGTTTATCTCCGGGTTACAATGAGCAGTTCTTC.

The chain uses TRBV5-4 and TRBJ2-1; D is perhaps TRBD2 (7 bases). The V end lost 0 bases, the J end lost 6 bases, and 16 bases lay between the germline ends. CDR1 SGHNT and CDR2 YYREEE come from the germline V gene (reference sequence). This CDR3 has 16 residues. The CDR3 coding sequence is TGTGCCAGCAGCTTGGTGCCCCAGGGGAGGGTCAATGAGCAGTTCTTC. It encodes CASSLVPQGRVNEQFF.

This clone has a single count. This chain uses TRBV7-9 with TRBJ2-1; D call uncertain. The CDR3 length is 14 residues. Per germline, CDR1 SEHNR and CDR2 FQNEAQ (reference sequence). Trimming shortened V by 5 bases and J by 0 bases, and 8 bases separated the two germline ends. The CDR3 protein is CASSRGSSYNEQFF. CDR3 DNA: TGTGCCAGCAGCCGTGGCAGCTCCTACAATGAGCAGTTCTTC. The variable domain in full, with the rest retrieved from reference TRBV7-9 and TRBJ2-1, is DTGVSQNPRHKITKRGQNVTFRCDPISEHNRLYWYRQTLGQGPEFLTYFQNEAQLEKSRLLSDRFSAERPKGSFSTLEIQRTEQGDSAMYLCASSRGSSYNEQFFGPGTRLTVL.